This TCR beta chain was obtained from a study of T cells in Graves' hyperthyroidism and ophthalmopathy. This clonotype has ten or more counts. RNA transcripts were the template for amplifying TCR beta CDR3 regions. HTBI primers were employed in a first-round RT-PCR of the TCR CDR3. TCRdb used MiXCR to reprocess the multiplex PCR reads, holding one entry per CDR3 protein. The sample yields 540,000 or so distinct CDR3 sequences, roughly 50% seen once. Deletions cut 10 bases from V and 8 bases from J, with 14 bases between. CDR1 is LNHDA, CDR2 SQIVND, per germline (reference sequence). The CDR3 is made up of 11 amino acids. Any patient presenting with uncontrolled infection, other autoimmune disease, pregnancy or lactation was left out.

The source material was peripheral blood or thyroid tissue (not recorded which). The TCR was taken from an adult woman with Graves' disease, either hyperthyroidism or ophthalmopathy (not recorded which). V and J are TRBV19 and TRBJ1-1; no reliable D call. As DNA, the CDR3 is TGTGCCACCTTTGATGGGCAGGAAGCTTTCTTT. It specifies CATFDGQEAFF.